The present TCR beta chain was sequenced within a study of T cells in Graves' hyperthyroidism and ophthalmopathy. Template material for amplifying TCR beta CDR3 regions consisted of RNA transcripts. The HTBI primer set served for first-round RT-PCR of the TCR CDR3. Via MiXCR, TCRdb re-called the multiplex PCR reads, giving one row per CDR3 protein. This repertoire shows hundreds of thousands of distinct CDR3 sequences, 12% to 15% found once; its top ten account for 30% to 35%. Regarding this clonotype: The antigen is unknown.

Whole-study results and caveats: Most thyroid clonotypes expanded above 0.001 were also detected in blood.

Trimming removed 5 bases from V and 0 bases from J, with 10 bases in between. CDR1 and CDR2 (germline): SGHNT, YENEEA. The CDR3 consists of 15 residues. This receptor was identified in a woman aged 40 to 50 with Graves' ophthalmopathy. The J gene is TRBJ2-2, the V gene TRBV11-3, with D unresolved. The source material was blood. The chain's CDR3 is CASSRDTANTGELFF. The CDR3 DNA reads as TGTGCCAGCAGCCGAGACACCGCGAACACCGGGGAGCTGTTTTTT.